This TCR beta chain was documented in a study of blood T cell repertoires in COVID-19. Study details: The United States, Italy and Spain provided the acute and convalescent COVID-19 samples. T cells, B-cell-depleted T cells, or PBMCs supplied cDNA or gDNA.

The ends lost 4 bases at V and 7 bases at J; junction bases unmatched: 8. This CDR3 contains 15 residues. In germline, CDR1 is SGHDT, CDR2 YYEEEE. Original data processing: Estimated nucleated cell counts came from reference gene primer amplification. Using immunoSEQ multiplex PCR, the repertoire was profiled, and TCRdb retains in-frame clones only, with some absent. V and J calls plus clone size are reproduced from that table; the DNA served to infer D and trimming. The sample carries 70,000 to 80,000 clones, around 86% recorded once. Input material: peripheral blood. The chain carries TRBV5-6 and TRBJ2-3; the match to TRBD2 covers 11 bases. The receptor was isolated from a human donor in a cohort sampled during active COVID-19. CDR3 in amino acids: CASSPDSGGANTQYF. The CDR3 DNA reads TGTGCCAGCAGCCCAGATAGCGGGGGGGCGAATACGCAGTATTTT.